A selection of T cell receptor beta chains follows, all from one sample in a study of cytomegalovirus exposure and HLA in healthy donors. Libraries were prepared by immunoSEQ multiplex PCR; TCRdb keeps only in-frame clonotypes and omits some of them. Found here are some 63,000 clones, about four fifths of them singletons; the top ten hold 3% to 4.5%. The specimen sequenced was PBMCs. The receptors were sampled from a woman aged 40 to 50 in good health and CMV-seronegative. CDR3s leave out the opening cysteine and the closing phenylalanine or tryptophan. Clone size is stated in some rows and not others, as once, few, many or a class when expanded.

v_call: TRBV11-2
clone_size: .
j_call: TRBJ2-5
cdr3_aa: ASSLLREQETQY

v_call: TRBV2
clone_size: .
j_call: TRBJ1-5
cdr3_aa: ASSEVGLGSQPQH

v_call: TRBV5-6
clone_size: .
j_call: TRBJ1-2
cdr3_aa: ASSDTGGNGYT

v_call: TRBV18
clone_size: .
j_call: TRBJ2-7
cdr3_aa: ASSPQTETYEQY

v_call: TRBV7-3
clone_size: few
j_call: TRBJ2-1
cdr3_aa: ASSLTGGEYNEQF

v_call: TRBV4-3
clone_size: .
j_call: TRBJ1-3
cdr3_aa: ASSQVSKYLTGGSGNTIY

v_call: TRBV19
clone_size: .
j_call: TRBJ1-2
cdr3_aa: ASSISGTASNYGYT

v_call: TRBV7-9
clone_size: few
j_call: TRBJ1-2
cdr3_aa: ASSESGTGILYGYT

v_call: TRBV15
clone_size: .
j_call: TRBJ2-1
cdr3_aa: ATSRATETYNEQF

v_call: TRBV27
clone_size: .
j_call: TRBJ1-1
cdr3_aa: ASRIYPYRGDTEAF

v_call: TRBV19
clone_size: .
j_call: TRBJ2-6
cdr3_aa: ASSIDPGGANVLT

v_call: TRBV4-2
clone_size: medium-sized
j_call: TRBJ2-2
cdr3_aa: ASSHGTGDTGELF

v_call: TRBV29-1
clone_size: .
j_call: TRBJ2-5
cdr3_aa: SAQGFETQY

v_call: TRBV5-1
clone_size: few
j_call: TRBJ2-3
cdr3_aa: ASSLVSGQGGDTQY

v_call: TRBV4-2
clone_size: .
j_call: TRBJ1-1
cdr3_aa: ASSQTPRGDTEAF

v_call: TRBV6-6
clone_size: few
j_call: TRBJ2-1
cdr3_aa: ASRREGHNEQF

v_call: TRBV19
clone_size: .
j_call: TRBJ1-2
cdr3_aa: ASSVGSRGNYGYT

v_call: TRBV18
clone_size: .
j_call: TRBJ2-4
cdr3_aa: ASSPRGQGSNIQY

v_call: TRBV18
clone_size: .
j_call: TRBJ2-2
cdr3_aa: ASPAIVRQNTGELF

v_call: TRBV7-8
clone_size: .
j_call: TRBJ2-2
cdr3_aa: ASSVAGQWTGELF

v_call: TRBV2
clone_size: .
j_call: TRBJ1-5
cdr3_aa: ASSDESLSGVNQPQH

v_call: TRBV15
clone_size: .
j_call: TRBJ2-7
cdr3_aa: ATSNGGAYEQY

v_call: TRBV19
clone_size: .
j_call: TRBJ2-5
cdr3_aa: ASTSRAEETQY

v_call: TRBV15
clone_size: .
j_call: TRBJ2-4
cdr3_aa: ATSSRAGELAKNIQY

v_call: TRBV7-2
clone_size: .
j_call: TRBJ2-1
cdr3_aa: ASSLTGVGNEQF

v_call: TRBV6-1
clone_size: .
j_call: TRBJ1-2
cdr3_aa: ASSEDEPGYT

v_call: TRBV19
clone_size: .
j_call: TRBJ1-2
cdr3_aa: ASIDLAGANYGYT

v_call: TRBV29-1
clone_size: .
j_call: TRBJ2-2
cdr3_aa: SLRGGTGELF

v_call: TRBV27
clone_size: .
j_call: TRBJ1-2
cdr3_aa: ASSKRQGHGYT

v_call: TRBV28
clone_size: .
j_call: TRBJ1-2
cdr3_aa: ASSWRAGNGYT

v_call: TRBV5-5
clone_size: .
j_call: TRBJ2-7
cdr3_aa: ASSLWDRDEQY

v_call: TRBV6-1
clone_size: .
j_call: TRBJ1-5
cdr3_aa: ASSERGNQPQH

v_call: TRBV5-4
clone_size: .
j_call: TRBJ1-4
cdr3_aa: ASSLDDRVEKLF

v_call: TRBV7-3
clone_size: .
j_call: TRBJ2-5
cdr3_aa: ASSLGRGLQETQY

v_call: TRBV29-1
clone_size: .
j_call: TRBJ2-1
cdr3_aa: SVEDPGGSPF

v_call: TRBV27
clone_size: .
j_call: TRBJ2-7
cdr3_aa: ASSLSTPLAGAYEQY

v_call: TRBV28
clone_size: few
j_call: TRBJ2-7
cdr3_aa: ASSSDRVADEQY

v_call: TRBV18
clone_size: .
j_call: TRBJ2-1
cdr3_aa: ASSWAESYNEQF

v_call: TRBV19
clone_size: .
j_call: TRBJ2-1
cdr3_aa: ASKGGQGNYNEQF

v_call: TRBV21-1
clone_size: .
j_call: TRBJ2-3
cdr3_aa: ASLNDHSGRAYTQY

v_call: TRBV9
clone_size: few
j_call: TRBJ1-2
cdr3_aa: ASSATGTGLIYGYT